This T cell receptor beta chain was retrieved from a study of T cells in Graves' hyperthyroidism and ophthalmopathy. Findings and limits, study-wide: The authors' 13 V-J model separated ophthalmopathy from stable hyperthyroidism.

Notes on this clonotype: Its antigen is not known.

Amplification targeted TCR beta CDR3 regions from RNA transcripts. Carried out on the TCR CDR3, a first-round RT-PCR used the HTBI primer set. TCRdb reprocessed the multiplex PCR reads via MiXCR and lists one record per CDR3 protein. The profile covers around 540,000 distinct CDR3 sequences, with about 45% appearing a single time and approximately 8.2% taken by the ten largest. The CDR3 runs to 13 residues. J was trimmed by 3 bases and V by 5 bases; bases with no gene match: 4. CDR1 is SQVTM and CDR2 is ANQGSEA in the germline V gene. This TCR derives from a woman under 30 with Graves' hyperthyroidism. The specimen was peripheral blood or thyroid tissue (not recorded which). The genes are TRBV29-1 and TRBJ1-2, with TRBD1 matching 9 bases. The CDR3 reads CSVWRTGDYGYTF. Here the CDR3 DNA reads TGCAGCGTTTGGAGGACAGGGGACTATGGCTACACCTTC.